This T cell receptor beta chain was captured by sequencing in a study of T cell repertoires in cytomegalovirus infection. Study in general: Public TCR beta signatures provided an indication of both CMV infection and a matching HLA type.

Study conclusions and caveats: The study identified carriers of CMV plus the relevant HLA from cumulative public TCR beta family frequency.

Remarks on this clonotype: The antigen is not known.

This CDR3 region has 13 residues. Looked up from germline, CDR1 is DFQATT and CDR2 is SNEGSKA (reference sequence). Losses at the gene ends were 3 bases for V and 4 bases for J; bases not matched to a gene: 5. One entry per CDR3 protein, called by TCRdb with MiXCR from the reads. Here the sample spans about 320,000 distinct CDR3 sequences, around a tenth being singletons. The origin of this receptor is a human donor in good health (CMV status not recorded). Some clones in this sample may be carry-over from other donors' samples. The V gene is TRBV20-1, the J gene TRBJ1-2, with 7 bases that match TRBD1. The sample was PBMCs. Here the CDR3 DNA reads TGCAGTGCTAGGGAGACAGGGTCCTATGGCTACACCTTC. As protein: CSARETGSYGYTF.